This passage covers 25 T cell receptor beta chains from one sample sequenced in a study of T-cell memory formation after mild COVID-19. TCRdb reanalysed the 5' RACE reads using MiXCR and keeps one entry per CDR3 protein. This table has under 450,000 distinct CDR3 sequences, 23% appearing once. Material for sequencing was PBMCs or a T cell subset sorted from them (not recorded which). The receptors derive from an adult woman who had mild COVID-19 (a few samples of this study predate the infection). Cell type and time point are not known.

The chain has TRBV7-4 and TRBJ2-7; 10 bases fit TRBD2. The CDR3 spans 15 residues. CDR1 SGHVT and CDR2 SQSDAQ come from the germline V gene. Trimming removed 2 bases from V and 6 bases from J; junction bases left unmatched: 7. CDR3 bases: TGTGCCAGCAGCTTACCTAGCGGGAGTCTGTGCGAGCAGTACTTC. Translation: CASSLPSGSLCEQYF. The full variable domain, its missing parts supplied by reference TRBV7-4 and TRBJ2-7, is GAGVSQSPRYKVAKRGRDVALRCDSISGHVTLYWYRQTLGQGSEVLTYSQSDAQRDKSGRPSGRFSAERPERSVSTLKIQRTEQGDSAVYLCASSLPSGSLCEQYFGPGTRLTVT.

CDR3 DNA sequence: TGTGCCAGCAGCCAGGACCCTAGCGGGAGAGGAACCGGGGAGCTGTTTTTT. Encoded protein: CASSQDPSGRGTGELFF. The chain couples TRBV4-2 to TRBJ2-2; 10 bases are shared with TRBD2. The CDR3 covers 17 residues. With 3 bases clipped from V and 5 bases from J, the junction kept 9 bases outside the gene matches. In germline, CDR1 is LGHNA, CDR2 YNFKEQ.

Written as DNA, the CDR3 is TGCGCCAGCAGCACGATGCAGGGCTCTGGAAACACCATATATTTT. Protein product: CASSTMQGSGNTIYF. The rearrangement joins TRBV5-1 to TRBJ1-3, with D possibly TRBD1 on 5 matching bases. Germline V gene sequence: CDR1 SGHRS, CDR2 YFSETQ. V lost 4 bases and J 0 bases, leaving 11 bases between the germline ends. This CDR3 spans 15 amino acids.

This chain links TRBV19 with TRBJ2-2; no firm D call. The germline V gene has CDR1 LNHDA and CDR2 SQIVND (reference sequence). Trimming stripped 7 bases from V and 4 bases from J, with 16 bases between. The CDR3 is 15 amino acids. This chain's CDR3 is CASIGGRSPTGELFF. DNA for the CDR3: TGTGCCAGTATCGGCGGCCGAAGCCCCACCGGGGAGCTGTTTTTT. The full variable domain, in which reference TRBV19 and TRBJ2-2 provide the parts outside the CDR3, is DGGITQSPKYLFRKEGQNVTLSCEQNLNHDAMYWYRQDPGQGLRLIYYSQIVNDFQKGDIAEGYSVSREKKESFPLTVTSAQKNPTAFYLCASIGGRSPTGELFFGEGSRLTVL.

This clonotype was observed a handful of times. V is TRBV4-1 and J is TRBJ2-3; D call uncertain. This CDR3 has 14 amino acids. Germline V gene sequence: CDR1 MGHRA, CDR2 YSYEKL. V was shortened by 1 base and J by 1 base, with 6 bases between the two germline ends. DNA of the CDR3: TGCGCCAGCAGCCAAGTTCAGGGCACAGATACGCAGTATTTT. Translated: CASSQVQGTDTQYF.

This clonotype was recorded a few times. The chain combines TRBV5-1 with TRBJ2-7, with D perhaps given as TRBD1 or TRBD2 (5 bases each). Looked up from germline, CDR1 is SGHRS and CDR2 is YFSETQ. Deletions cut 4 bases from V and 6 bases from J, with 11 bases between. The CDR3 contains 12 residues. DNA for the CDR3: TGCGCCAGCAGCCCAGGGACGACCGAGCAGTACTTC. It encodes CASSPGTTEQYF.

This clonotype showed up just a few times. The V and J genes are TRBV12-3 or TRBV12-4 and TRBJ2-3; 7 nucleotides agree with TRBD1. J was trimmed by 0 bases and V by 10 bases; bases with no gene match: 4. The CDR3 sequence is 13 residues long. The CDR3 coding sequence is TGTGCCATTACGACAGGGAGCACAGATACGCAGTATTTT. Translating it yields CAITTGSTDTQYF.

A few counts support this clonotype. This chain connects TRBV2 to TRBJ2-7; the D gene is possibly TRBD1 (6 bases). Trimming took off 5 bases at V and 3 bases at J, with 11 bases between the two ends. This CDR3 is built from 13 residues. Per germline, CDR1 SNHLY and CDR2 FYNNEI. The CDR3 DNA reads as TGTGCCAGCAGTTGGGACATGAACTACGAGCAGTACTTC. It yields the protein CASSWDMNYEQYF. Together with reference TRBV2 and TRBJ2-7, the CDR3 gives the full variable domain: EPEVTQTPSHQVTQMGQEVILRCVPISNHLYFYWYRQILGQKVEFLVSFYNNEISEKSEIFDDQFSVERPDGSNFTLKIRSTKLEDSAMYFCASSWDMNYEQYFGPGTRLTVT.

This clonotype was recorded a few times. The J gene is TRBJ1-2, the V gene TRBV12-3 or TRBV12-4; D not certain. The CDR3 spans 16 residues. The V end was cut by 2 bases, the J end by 2 bases, with 15 bases between. The CDR3 region is CASSLPRERANYGYTF. CDR3 coding DNA: TGTGCCAGCAGTTTACCTAGGGAGCGGGCAAACTATGGCTACACCTTC.

The chain is built from TRBV5-6 and TRBJ1-2; possible D gene TRBD1, 5 bases. The ends were cut back, 7 bases at V and 2 bases at J, with 15 bases in the middle. The length of the CDR3 is 14 residues. The germline gives CDR1 SGHDT, CDR2 YYEEEE. CDR3 sequence: CASRRIRENYGYTF. CDR3 DNA: TGTGCCAGCCGTAGAATCAGGGAGAACTATGGCTACACCTTC.

V and J are TRBV20-1 and TRBJ2-2; D call uncertain. The CDR3 runs to 14 residues. Germline values: CDR1 DFQATT, CDR2 SNEGSKA (reference sequence). V was cut by 2 bases and J by 1 base, with 8 bases left in between. The DNA of the CDR3 is TGCAGTGCTAGAAACTTACAGAACACCGGGGAGCTGTTTTTT. As protein: CSARNLQNTGELFF.

This rearrangement joins TRBV24-1 to TRBJ2-3; a weak D match, TRBD1 (5 bases). V lost 12 bases and J 3 bases, leaving 15 bases between the germline ends. The CDR3 consists of 13 residues. Germline CDR1 and CDR2: KGHDR and SFDVKD. The DNA for the CDR3 is TGTGCCTCGGCCCTCCAGGGTACAGATACGCAGTATTTT. Its protein product is CASALQGTDTQYF.

This clonotype was seen a handful of times. The chain combines TRBV7-2 with TRBJ2-3, with 8 bases that match TRBD1. The junction had 5 bases not matched to a gene; V was cut back by 2 bases and J by 4 bases. This CDR3 has 15 residues. Germline CDR1 is SGHTA and CDR2 is FQGNSA. The DNA for the CDR3 is TGTGCCAGCAGCTTAAAACAGGGGGGCGCAGATACGCAGTATTTT. Translation gives CASSLKQGGADTQYF.

The chain links TRBV5-4 to TRBJ2-5, with D possibly called TRBD1 or TRBD2 (5 bases each). The CDR3 has 14 amino acids. CDR1 is SGHNT and CDR2 is YYREEE in the germline V gene (reference sequence). V was trimmed by 4 bases and J by 4 bases, leaving 14 bases between them. The CDR3 is CASSPQRGTETQYF. The CDR3 bases are TGTGCCAGCAGCCCCCAGAGGGGTACAGAGACCCAGTACTTC.

The chain employs TRBV12-3 or TRBV12-4 and TRBJ2-4; a possible D gene is TRBD2 (7 bases). Trimming shortened V by 6 bases and J by 2 bases, and 14 bases separated the two germline ends. The CDR3 runs 15 residues. The CDR3, as DNA: TGTGCCAGCAGCCTGGGGGGGCCTTCCAAAAACATTCAGTACTTC. Protein product: CASSLGGPSKNIQYF.

The table lists this clonotype with a few counts. The chain has TRBV29-1 and TRBJ2-7; no reliable D call. The CDR3 runs to 12 residues. Germline lookup yields CDR1 SQVTM and CDR2 ANQGSEA. V lost 1 base, J lost 2 bases, and 6 bases lay in between. CDR3 sequence reads: CSVEGSTYEQYF. The CDR3 bases are TGCAGCGTTGAAGGGTCCACCTACGAGCAGTACTTC.

The chain recombines TRBV11-2 with TRBJ2-1; the match to TRBD2 covers 14 bases. The junction had 3 bases not matched to a gene; V was cut back by 2 bases and J by 9 bases. This CDR3 is built from 15 residues. Germline CDR1 is SGHAT and CDR2 is FQNNGV. For the CDR3, the DNA is TGTGCCAGCAGCTTATCGACTAGCGGGAGGGTTGAGCAGTTCTTC. It specifies CASSLSTSGRVEQFF.

This clonotype has only a few counts. The genes are TRBV3-1 and TRBJ2-1, with D perhaps matching TRBD2 (6 bases). Germline values: CDR1 LGHDT, CDR2 YNNKEL (reference sequence). V was shortened by 1 base and J by 6 bases, with 10 bases between the two germline ends. The CDR3 consists of 14 residues. The CDR3 here is CASSQGGLSNEQFF. The CDR3 nucleotides are TGTGCCAGCAGCCAAGGGGGACTTTCCAATGAGCAGTTCTTC.

The J gene is TRBJ2-7, the V gene TRBV12-3 or TRBV12-4; 9 bases are shared with TRBD2. Trimming cost V 2 bases and J 0 bases; bases outside gene matches: 8. The length of the CDR3 is 17 residues. The CDR3 DNA follows: TGTGCCAGCAGTTTAAAAGCGGGGGGCATTTCCTCCTACGAGCAGTACTTC. It codes for CASSLKAGGISSYEQYF.

CDR3 DNA: TGCAGCGTTGAAGATGTGGGGGGCACTGAAGCTTTCTTT. It specifies CSVEDVGGTEAFF. This sequence joins TRBV29-1 and TRBJ1-1; D might be TRBD1 (5 bases). V was cut by 0 bases and J by 4 bases, with 9 bases left in between. Per germline, CDR1 SQVTM and CDR2 ANQGSEA. CDR3 length: 13 residues. Full variable domain (remainder filled in from reference TRBV29-1 and TRBJ1-1): SAVISQKPSRDICQRGTSLTIQCQVDSQVTMMFWYRQQPGQSLTLIATANQGSEATYESGFVIDKFPISRPNLTFSTLTVSNMSPEDSSIYLCSVEDVGGTEAFFGQGTRLTVV.

The chain joins TRBV7-9 to TRBJ1-1; 12 nucleotides match TRBD1. With 1 base clipped from V and 1 base from J, the junction kept 4 bases outside the gene matches. The CDR3 runs 17 residues. The germline gives CDR1 SEHNR, CDR2 FQNEAQ (reference sequence). The CDR3 loop reads CASSLEGTGGSNTEAFF. The CDR3 DNA is TGTGCCAGCAGCTTAGAGGGGACAGGGGGCTCGAACACTGAAGCTTTCTTT.

This clonotype was detected only a few times. The chain has TRBV24-1 and TRBJ2-1; perhaps TRBD2 as D (5 bases). V shed 0 bases and J shed 8 bases, with 16 bases lying between them. The CDR3 length is 16 residues. Germline CDR1 KGHDR, CDR2 SFDVKD. This chain's CDR3 is CATSDLSATTLDEQFF. The DNA for the CDR3 is TGTGCCACCAGTGATTTGTCAGCGACTACCCTCGATGAGCAGTTCTTC.

The sample holds a few counts of this clonotype. This chain connects TRBV12-3 or TRBV12-4 to TRBJ2-3; 7 bases are shared with TRBD2. V shed 1 base, J shed 3 bases, and the junction held 7 bases outside the gene matches. The CDR3 extends over 16 amino acids. CDR3 amino acids: CASSLVGLTWTDTQYF. The CDR3 DNA sequence: TGTGCCAGCAGTTTAGTGGGACTAACCTGGACAGATACGCAGTATTTT.

This clonotype showed up just a few times. This chain joins TRBV5-4 and TRBJ1-6, with D possibly being TRBD1 (6 bases). Germline V gene sequence: CDR1 SGHNT, CDR2 YYREEE (reference sequence). The CDR3 is 14 amino acids. V was shortened by 4 bases and J by 7 bases, with 12 bases between the two germline ends. This CDR3 reads CASSLTGSNSPLHF. Here the CDR3 DNA reads TGTGCCAGCAGCCTCACAGGGTCGAATTCACCCCTCCACTTT.

J is TRBJ1-3 and V is TRBV20-1, with D possibly being TRBD1 (5 bases). This CDR3 region has 13 residues. Trimming removed 6 bases at V and 2 bases at J, with 11 bases between. CDR1 DFQATT and CDR2 SNEGSKA come from the germline V gene (reference sequence). CDR3 protein: CSASTGPGNTIYF. The CDR3 DNA follows: TGCAGTGCCAGCACGGGGCCTGGAAACACCATATATTTT.